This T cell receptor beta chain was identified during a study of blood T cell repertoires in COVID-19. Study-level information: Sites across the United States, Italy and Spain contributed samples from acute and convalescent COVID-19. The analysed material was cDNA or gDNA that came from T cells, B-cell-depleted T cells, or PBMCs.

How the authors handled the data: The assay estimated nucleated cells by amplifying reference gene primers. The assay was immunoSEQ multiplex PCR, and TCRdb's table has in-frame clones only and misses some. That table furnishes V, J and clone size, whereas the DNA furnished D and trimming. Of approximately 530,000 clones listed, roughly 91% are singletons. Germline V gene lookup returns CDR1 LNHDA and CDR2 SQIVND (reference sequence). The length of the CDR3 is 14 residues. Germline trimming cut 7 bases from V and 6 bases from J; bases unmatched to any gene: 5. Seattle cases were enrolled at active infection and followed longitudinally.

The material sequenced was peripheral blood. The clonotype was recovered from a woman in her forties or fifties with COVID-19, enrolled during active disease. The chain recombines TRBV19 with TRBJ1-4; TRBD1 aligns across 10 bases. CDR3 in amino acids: CASTRGQGDEKLFF. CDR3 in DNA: TGTGCCAGTACCCGAGGACAGGGGGATGAAAAACTGTTTTTT.